These 4 T cell receptor beta chains were all obtained from the same sample, sequenced in a study of blood T cell repertoires in COVID-19. Clones were sequenced by immunoSEQ multiplex PCR, and TCRdb holds only the in-frame ones, with some missing. The repertoire holds about 180,000 clones, with approximately 89% as singletons. Sequencing was carried out using PBMCs or T cells enriched from blood (not recorded which). The receptors come from a man aged 35 to 55 who had recovered from COVID-19.

The chain links TRBV2 to TRBJ1-2; 12 positions agree with TRBD1. Trimming took 6 bases from V and 5 from J; bases not matched to a gene: 10. The CDR3 spans 16 residues. Germline CDR1 SNHLY, CDR2 FYNNEI. The CDR3 protein is CASRGQGALRVYGYTF. CDR3 sequence (DNA): TGTGCCAGCAGGGGACAGGGGGCTTTGAGGGTTTATGGCTACACCTTC.

The rearrangement uses TRBV5-1 and TRBJ1-6, with TRBD1 matching 7 bases. Germline CDR1 is SGHRS and CDR2 is YFSETQ. The CDR3 spans 13 residues. Losses at the gene ends were 4 bases for V and 8 bases for J; bases not matched to a gene: 3. The CDR3 loop reads CASSGDRDSPLHF. The CDR3 coding sequence is TGCGCCAGCAGCGGAGACAGGGATTCACCCCTCCACTTT. Full variable domain (rest looked up from reference TRBV5-1 and TRBJ1-6): KAGVTQTPRYLIKTRGQQVTLSCSPISGHRSVSWYQQTPGQGLQFLFEYFSETQRNKGNFPGRFSGRQFSNSRSEMNVSTLELGDSALYLCASSGDRDSPLHFGNGTRLTVT.

The chain links TRBV30 to TRBJ2-2, with D maybe TRBD2 (6 bases). Trimming pared 3 bases from V and 10 bases from J, leaving 36 bases between. The germline V gene encodes CDR1 GTSNPN and CDR2 SVGIG (reference sequence). This CDR3 has 20 amino acids. The CDR3 region has the DNA TGTGCCTGGAGCCGGGACTCCGTTCTTACAGCGAGACTTAATTTGGTGGAGCTGTTTTTT. This encodes CAWSRDSVLTARLNLVELFF. Looking up the rest from reference TRBV30 and TRBJ2-2 gives the full variable domain: SQTIHQWPATLVQPVGSPLSLECTVEGTSNPNLYWYRQAAGRGLQLLFYSVGIGQISSEVPQNLSASRPQDRQFILSSKKLLLSDSGFYLCAWSRDSVLTARLNLVELFFGEGSRLTVL.

The V and J genes are TRBV7-9 and TRBJ2-7; TRBD2 might be the D (6 bases). Trimming removed 11 bases at V and 7 bases at J, with 18 bases between. The CDR3 has 12 amino acids. The germline gives CDR1 SEHNR, CDR2 FQNEAQ (reference sequence). CDR3 residues: CAGSGEAGEQYF. The CDR3, as DNA: TGTGCCGGATCCGGGGAGGCGGGAGAGCAGTACTTC. The full variable domain, in which reference TRBV7-9 and TRBJ2-7 provide the parts outside the CDR3, is DTGVSQNPRHKITKRGQNVTFRCDPISEHNRLYWYRQTLGQGPEFLTYFQNEAQLEKSRLLSDRFSAERPKGSFSTLEIQRTEQGDSAMYLCAGSGEAGEQYFGPGTRLTVT.